This passage covers 25 T cell receptor beta chains from one sample sequenced in a study of blood T cell repertoires in COVID-19. TCRdb's copy holds only in-frame clones and misses some; the assay was immunoSEQ multiplex PCR. The sample consists of 55,000 to 75,000 clones, about nine tenths of them appearing once. Sequenced sample: peripheral blood. These receptors all stem from a man in his 60s with acute or convalescent COVID-19.

Only one count was recorded for this clone. J is TRBJ1-1 and V is TRBV30; TRBD1 is a possible D gene (5 bases). CDR1 GTSNPN and CDR2 SVGIG come from the germline V gene (reference sequence). The ends were cut back, 5 bases at V and 1 base at J, with 8 bases in the middle. CDR3 size: 12 residues. CDR3: CAWGRANTEAFF. CDR3 coding DNA: TGTGCCTGGGGCAGGGCGAACACTGAAGCTTTCTTT.

The genes are TRBV28 and TRBJ2-3; the D gene is possibly TRBD1 (5 bases). CDR1 is MDHEN and CDR2 is SYDVKM in the germline V gene. The CDR3 is 15 residues long. V was pared by 6 bases and J by 0 bases, with 13 bases between. CDR3: CASSSPQGSTDTQYF. The CDR3 region has the DNA TGTGCCAGCAGCAGTCCGCAGGGAAGCACAGATACGCAGTATTTT.

This clone was observed a single time. The J gene is TRBJ2-6, the V gene TRBV19; 9 bases align to TRBD1. This CDR3 contains 18 residues. V was clipped by 11 bases and J by 0 bases; unmatched bases: 14. Germline CDR1 reads LNHDA; CDR2 reads SQIVND (reference sequence). This CDR3 is CAAKGWDREGSGANVLTF. The CDR3 DNA follows: TGTGCCGCTAAGGGATGGGACAGGGAGGGCTCTGGGGCCAACGTCCTGACTTTC.

The chain combines TRBV5-1 with TRBJ1-4; 8 bases map to TRBD1. The CDR3 runs to 14 residues. Germline V gives CDR1 SGHRS, CDR2 YFSETQ. The V and J ends lost 3 bases and 7 bases, in that order; junction bases with no gene match: 5. CDR3 residues: CASSSSGGSEKLFF. The CDR3 nucleotides are TGCGCCAGCAGCTCTTCAGGGGGCAGTGAAAAACTGTTTTTT.

The chain has TRBV9 and TRBJ1-3; D is ambiguous. CDR1 is SGDLS, CDR2 YYNGEE, per germline. Trimming stripped 0 bases from V and 4 bases from J, with 5 bases between. CDR3 size: 13 residues. CDR3 loop: CASSVVAGNTIYF. The CDR3 DNA sequence: TGTGCCAGCAGCGTAGTAGCCGGAAACACCATATATTTT.

The CDR3 sequence is CASSRGQGARAEAFF. The CDR3 nucleotides are TGTGCCAGCAGCCGCGGACAGGGGGCGCGGGCTGAAGCTTTCTTT. The rearrangement joins TRBV9 to TRBJ1-1; 11 nucleotides agree with TRBD1. V was clipped by 4 bases and J by 6 bases; unmatched bases: 8. The CDR3 covers 15 residues. Germline CDR1 reads SGDLS; CDR2 reads YYNGEE.

The gene calls are TRBV11-2 and TRBJ2-3; tentative D call: TRBD1 (5 bases). The length of the CDR3 is 13 residues. V was trimmed by 4 bases and J by 5 bases, leaving 10 bases between them. Germline values: CDR1 SGHAT, CDR2 FQNNGV. The chain's CDR3 is CASSSDRKDTQYF. In DNA, the CDR3 is TGTGCCAGCAGCTCAGACAGAAAAGATACGCAGTATTTT.

The rearrangement links TRBV5-3 to TRBJ1-1; tentatively, D is TRBD1 (6 bases). TRBV5-3 is an ORF, with its function uncertain. The length of the CDR3 is 14 residues. Trimming removed 3 bases from V and 5 bases from J, with 14 bases in between. In DNA, the CDR3 is TGTGCCAGAAGCTGCCGGGGGGCAAGGACTGAAGCTTTCTTT. It translates to CARSCRGARTEAFF.

This chain uses TRBV27 with TRBJ1-6; perhaps TRBD1 as D (5 bases). Trimming cost V 2 bases and J 10 bases, with 9 bases left between them. The CDR3 length is 13 residues. Germline lookup yields CDR1 MNHEY and CDR2 SMNVEV (reference sequence). The chain's CDR3 is CASSLEKGSPLHF. CDR3 sequence (DNA): TGTGCCAGCAGTTTAGAGAAGGGGTCACCCCTCCACTTT.

This chain links TRBV3-1 (or the pseudogene TRBV3-2) with TRBJ1-2, with TRBD1 as a possible D gene (5 bases). The CDR3 length is 14 residues. V was shortened by 3 bases and J by 2 bases, with 10 bases between the two germline ends. Germline V gene data show CDR1 as LGHDT and CDR2 as YNNKEL (reference sequence). The CDR3 nucleotides are TGTGCCAGCAGCCACAGGGTACAGAACTATGGCTACACCTTC. Protein: CASSHRVQNYGYTF.

The chain couples TRBV4-1 to TRBJ1-2; D is perhaps TRBD1 (6 bases). The V gene lost 0 bases and the J gene lost 5 bases, with 13 bases spanning the gap. There are 15 residues in the CDR3. In germline, CDR1 is MGHRA, CDR2 YSYEKL. CDR3 sequence: CASSQDGQLTYGYTF. The CDR3 DNA is TGCGCCAGCAGCCAAGATGGACAGCTCACTTATGGCTACACCTTC.

This chain links TRBV2 with TRBJ1-2; tentatively, D is TRBD1 (5 bases). Trimming left V 1 base short and J 7 bases short, with 13 bases between. Germline values: CDR1 SNHLY, CDR2 FYNNEI. The CDR3 totals 14 residues. The CDR3 protein is CASSEGTRVPGYTF. CDR3 DNA: TGTGCCAGCAGTGAAGGGACAAGGGTTCCTGGCTACACCTTC.

This chain connects TRBV3-1 (or the pseudogene TRBV3-2) to TRBJ1-6; 7 nucleotides align to TRBD1. CDR1 and CDR2 (germline): LGHDT, YNNKEL (reference sequence). J lost 2 bases, V lost 5 bases, and 9 bases had no gene match. The CDR3 runs to 17 residues. CDR3 nucleotides: TGTGCCAGCAGCTTTCTCTACGACAGGGCCTATAATTCACCCCTCCACTTT. Translated, it gives CASSFLYDRAYNSPLHF.

This rearrangement joins TRBV25-1 to TRBJ1-6; weak D call: TRBD1 (6 bases). V lost 2 bases to trimming and J lost 10 bases, with 18 bases between them. Germline CDR1 and CDR2: MGHDK and SYGVNS. This CDR3 is built from 16 residues. The CDR3 region is CASSERGLGVGSPLHF. DNA for the CDR3: TGTGCCAGCAGTGAAAGGGGGTTAGGGGTTGGATCACCCCTCCACTTT.

The CDR3 bases are TGTGCCAGCAGCGCGATTGTGTCGGCAGGTAATGAAAAACTGTTTTTT. Amino acids: CASSAIVSAGNEKLFF. The J gene is TRBJ1-4, the V gene TRBV3-1 (or the pseudogene TRBV3-2); no clear D gene. CDR3 length: 16 residues. Germline-derived CDR1 and CDR2 are LGHDT and YNNKEL (reference sequence). Trimming removed 5 bases at V and 4 bases at J, with 17 bases between.

The V gene is TRBV27, the J gene TRBJ2-7; D gene uncertain. Per the germline V gene, CDR1 is MNHEY and CDR2 is SMNVEV (reference sequence). The V and J ends lost 5 bases and 6 bases respectively, with 17 bases between them. The CDR3 runs 14 residues. DNA of the CDR3: TGTGCCAGCAGTCCCCTCCTTAGAGATTCCGAGCAGTACTTC. This sequence encodes CASSPLLRDSEQYF.

The chain combines TRBV7-9 with TRBJ2-1; 7 positions agree with TRBD1. The length of the CDR3 is 16 residues. Looked up from germline, CDR1 is SEHNR and CDR2 is FQNEAQ (reference sequence). V shed 8 bases, J shed 5 bases, and the junction held 15 bases outside the gene matches. This chain's CDR3 is CASGRKGGSFDNEQFF. In nucleotides, the CDR3 is TGTGCCAGCGGGCGAAAAGGGGGCAGTTTTGACAATGAGCAGTTCTTC.

This chain links TRBV5-4 with TRBJ1-1, with D perhaps TRBD1 (6 bases). Germline V lookup: CDR1 SGHNT, CDR2 YYREEE (reference sequence). The CDR3 sequence is 13 residues long. The V end lost 4 bases, the J end lost 1 base, and 8 bases lay between the germline ends. CDR3 protein: CASSQTGNTEAFF. The CDR3 nucleotides read TGTGCCAGCAGCCAGACAGGGAACACTGAAGCTTTCTTT. The variable domain in full, completed from reference TRBV5-4 and TRBJ1-1, reads ETGVTQSPTHLIKTRGQQVTLRCSSQSGHNTVSWYQQALGQGPQFIFQYYREEENGRGNFPPRFSGLQFPNYSSELNVNALELDDSALYLCASSQTGNTEAFFGQGTRLTVV.

The chain recombines TRBV29-1 with TRBJ2-1, with 8 positions matching TRBD2. Trimming removed 4 bases from V and 0 bases from J; junction bases left unmatched: 11. The CDR3 runs to 17 residues. Germline V gene sequence: CDR1 SQVTM, CDR2 ANQGSEA. The CDR3 spells CSVGGGRPGTSYNEQFF. The DNA for the CDR3 is TGCAGCGTTGGCGGGGGGCGGCCGGGGACCTCCTACAATGAGCAGTTCTTC.

This clone was detected only a few times. The chain has TRBV5-1 and TRBJ1-3; D gene ambiguous. Per the germline V gene, CDR1 is SGHRS and CDR2 is YFSETQ. Trimming took 0 bases from V and 0 from J, leaving 10 bases between them. The CDR3 is 16 residues long. The CDR3 coding sequence is TGCGCCAGCAGCTTGGCGCTCCGAGACTCTGGAAACACCATATATTTT. This gives the protein CASSLALRDSGNTIYF. Using reference TRBV5-1 and TRBJ1-3 for the parts outside the CDR3, the full variable domain is KAGVTQTPRYLIKTRGQQVTLSCSPISGHRSVSWYQQTPGQGLQFLFEYFSETQRNKGNFPGRFSGRQFSNSRSEMNVSTLELGDSALYLCASSLALRDSGNTIYFGEGSWLTVV.

As for this clone: Mismatch with germline at one junction end may stem from a read error. This rearrangement joins TRBV6-1 to TRBJ2-1, with 10 bases matching TRBD1. Germline assignment: CDR1 MNHNS and CDR2 SASEGT. The CDR3 covers 16 residues. The CDR3 loop reads CASNESRDRGYNEQFF. For the CDR3, the DNA is TGTGCCAGCAATGAAAGCCGGGACAGGGGATACAATGAGCAGTTCTTC.

The V call is TRBV5-4, the J call TRBJ1-1, with a possible D match to TRBD1 (6 bases). Germline V gene lookup returns CDR1 SGHNT and CDR2 YYREEE (reference sequence). CDR3 length: 16 residues. Trimming pared 4 bases from V and 4 bases from J, leaving 20 bases between. The CDR3 DNA follows: TGTGCCAGCAGCGAAGCGTGGGACATCGTTTTCACTGAAGCTTTCTTT. It translates to CASSEAWDIVFTEAFF.

This clone was counted once. The chain is built from TRBV7-2 and TRBJ1-6, with TRBD1 as a possible D gene (6 bases). Germline-derived CDR1 and CDR2 are SGHTA and FQGNSA. The CDR3 totals 14 residues. Trimming removed 5 bases from V and 6 bases from J, with 11 bases in between. The CDR3 protein is CASSLDSSNSPLHF. CDR3 in DNA: TGTGCCAGCAGCCTGGACAGTTCTAATTCACCCCTCCACTTT.

The genes are TRBV18 and TRBJ2-3, with TRBD2 matching over 9 bases. The CDR3 length is 17 residues. Germline V CDR1 and CDR2: KGHSH, LQKENI. Trimming at V came to 3 bases and at J to 4 bases, leaving 11 bases not matched to a gene. The CDR3 is CASSPALAGGTADTQYF. The CDR3 DNA sequence: TGTGCCAGCTCACCCGCATTGGCGGGGGGGACCGCAGATACGCAGTATTTT.

This sequence joins TRBV7-9 and TRBJ2-7; 8 nucleotides match TRBD2. The CDR3 sequence is 14 residues long. V shed 5 bases and J 3 bases; nucleotides not matched to a gene: 6. The germline V gene encodes CDR1 SEHNR and CDR2 FQNEAQ (reference sequence). As DNA, the CDR3 is TGTGCCAGCAGCCCGGGGGGGGCAGGCTACGAGCAGTACTTC. Amino acids: CASSPGGAGYEQYF.